The text below deals with one T cell receptor beta chain. The antigen remains unidentified. Only in-frame clones appear in the TCRdb table, and some are missing; sequencing was by immunoSEQ multiplex PCR. The profile covers around 8,400 clones, with roughly 68% appearing a single time and 8.2% taken by the ten largest. The source of the sample is a study of immune cell composition in non-small cell lung cancer. Findings of the study overall: Squamous carcinomas (75%) more often had tumour-associated clones >0.5% than adenocarcinomas (around 33%). Squamous lung tumours showed higher top 10 clone scores and clonality than adenocarcinomas.

Genomic DNA came from frozen unsorted single-cell suspensions. Germline V gene data show CDR1 as SGHDN and CDR2 as FVKESK. J was trimmed by 1 base and V by 1 base; bases with no gene match: 18. The CDR3 has 22 amino acids. The origin of this receptor is a human donor with non-small cell lung cancer. The sequencing input was lung tumor tissue. The chain carries TRBV14 and TRBJ2-3; TRBD2 agrees at 12 bases. The CDR3: CASSQALPPGLAGLVGTDTQYF. The CDR3 DNA sequence: TGTGCCAGCAGCCAAGCTCTACCGCCGGGACTAGCGGGCCTGGTGGGCACAGATACGCAGTATTTT.